One and the same sample provided the 8 T cell receptor beta chains below, sequenced in a study of Graves' ophthalmopathy and Graves' hyperthyroidism. The sequenced template was RNA, covering the TCR beta CDR3 region. HTBI primers served in a first-round RT-PCR, which a second-round multiplex PCR followed. TCRdb called the multiplex PCR reads again in MiXCR, with one record for every CDR3 protein. Among about 500,000 distinct CDR3 sequences, about 40% were seen once, and the ten largest hold about 4%. Sequenced input: peripheral blood or thyroid tissue (not recorded which). Receptors originate from an adult man with Graves' hyperthyroidism.

The genes are TRBV10-3 and TRBJ1-1; 10 positions agree with TRBD1. The CDR3 is 15 residues long. Germline CDR1 and CDR2: ENHRY and SYGVKD. V was clipped by 6 bases and J by 0 bases; unmatched bases: 4. CDR3 sequence reads: CAISAGTGVNTEAFF. CDR3 in DNA: TGTGCCATCAGCGCCGGGACAGGGGTGAACACTGAAGCTTTCTTT.

With respect to this clonotype: Relative to the germline gene, one junction end is altered; a read error may explain this. The chain joins TRBV7-8 to TRBJ1-1; unclear D gene. This CDR3 region has 15 residues. CDR1 and CDR2 (germline): SGHVS, FQNEAQ. The DNA for the CDR3 is TGTGCCAGCAGCTTAGAGTTACAGATCAACACTGAAGCTTCCTTT. Its protein is CASSLELQINTEASF. The variable domain in full, completed from reference TRBV7-8 and TRBJ1-1, reads GAGVSQSPRYKVAKRGQDVALRCDPISGHVSLFWYQQALGQGPEFLTYFQNEAQLDKSGLPSDRFFAERPEGSVSTLKIQRTQQEDSAVYLCASSLELQINTEASFGQGTRLTVV.

This chain links TRBV5-4 with TRBJ1-5; D remains unclear. The CDR3 sequence is 15 residues long. V lost 0 bases, J lost 11 bases, and 18 bases lay in between. From germline, CDR1 is SGHNT and CDR2 YYREEE (reference sequence). CDR3 loop: CASSLGDSREETQHF. CDR3 DNA sequence: TGTGCCAGCAGCTTGGGGGATTCGCGGGAGGAGACCCAGCATTTT.

The table lists this clonotype with many counts. The gene calls are TRBV5-1 and TRBJ1-5; no firm D call. The CDR3 sequence is 12 residues long. Germline V gene sequence: CDR1 SGHRS, CDR2 YFSETQ. V was pared by 0 bases and J by 11 bases, with 9 bases between. The DNA of the CDR3 is TGCGCCAGCAGCTTGGCCAGTGACGCCCAGCATTTT. It specifies CASSLASDAQHF.

This clonotype was counted between two and nine times. V usage is TRBV6-6 and J usage is TRBJ1-3; D possibly corresponds to TRBD1 (6 bases). Germline V gene sequence: CDR1 MNHNY, CDR2 SVGAGI (reference sequence). The germline V and J ends were trimmed by 7 bases and 0 bases, with 13 bases remaining between them. The CDR3 loop spans 15 amino acids. The CDR3 nucleotides are TGTGCCAGCAAAGCACAGGGTGACTCTGGAAACACCATATATTTT. Its translation is CASKAQGDSGNTIYF.

The chain uses TRBV7-8 and TRBJ2-7; the D call may be TRBD1 or TRBD2 (6 bases each). This CDR3 has 15 amino acids. Deletions cut 0 bases from V and 7 bases from J, with 16 bases between. Per the germline V gene, CDR1 is SGHVS and CDR2 is FQNEAQ. The CDR3 DNA reads TGTGCCAGCAGCTTAGCGGGCCCGGGGGCAGGAGAGCAGTACTTC. Protein product: CASSLAGPGAGEQYF. The full variable domain, its missing parts supplied by reference TRBV7-8 and TRBJ2-7, is GAGVSQSPRYKVAKRGQDVALRCDPISGHVSLFWYQQALGQGPEFLTYFQNEAQLDKSGLPSDRFFAERPEGSVSTLKIQRTQQEDSAVYLCASSLAGPGAGEQYFGPGTRLTVT.

This chain links TRBV12-3 or TRBV12-4 with TRBJ1-2; the D is unclear. CDR3 size: 14 residues. V was cut by 7 bases and J by 6 bases, with 18 bases left in between. This CDR3 reads CASNAWSGADGYTF. The DNA of the CDR3 is TGTGCCAGCAATGCTTGGTCGGGTGCAGATGGCTACACCTTC.

As to this clonotype: The junction does not match germline at one end; this may be a read error. This chain links TRBV7-9 with TRBJ2-5; 9 positions match TRBD1. The length of the CDR3 is 15 residues. Germline V lookup: CDR1 SEHNR, CDR2 FQNEAQ (reference sequence). The CDR3, as DNA: TGTGCCACCAGCCGCGGACAGGGGCTCCAAGAGACCCAGTACTTC. Residues: CATSRGQGLQETQYF. The entire variable domain, with the rest obtained from reference TRBV7-9 and TRBJ2-5, is as follows: DTGVSQNPRHKITKRGQNVTFRCDPISEHNRLYWYRQTLGQGPEFLTYFQNEAQLEKSRLLSDRFSAERPKGSFSTLEIQRTEQGDSAMYLCATSRGQGLQETQYFGPGTRLLVL.